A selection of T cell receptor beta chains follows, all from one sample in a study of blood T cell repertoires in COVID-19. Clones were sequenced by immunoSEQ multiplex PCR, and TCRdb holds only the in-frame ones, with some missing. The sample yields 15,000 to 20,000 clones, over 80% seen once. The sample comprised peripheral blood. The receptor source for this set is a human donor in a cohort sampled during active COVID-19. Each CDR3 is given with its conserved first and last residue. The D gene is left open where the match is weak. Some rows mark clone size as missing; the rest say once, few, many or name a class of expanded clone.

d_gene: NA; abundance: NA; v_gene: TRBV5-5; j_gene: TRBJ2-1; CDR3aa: CASSMDLYNEQFF; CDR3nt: TGTGCCAGCAGCATGGACTTATACAATGAGCAGTTCTTC
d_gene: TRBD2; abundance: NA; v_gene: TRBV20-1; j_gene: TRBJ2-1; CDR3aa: CSATSGHEQFF; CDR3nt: TGCAGTGCCACTAGCGGACACGAGCAGTTCTTC
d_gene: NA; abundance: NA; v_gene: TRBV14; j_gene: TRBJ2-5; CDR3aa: CASSPQRETAYQETQYF; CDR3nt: TGTGCCAGCAGCCCTCAAAGAGAGACAGCATACCAAGAGACCCAGTACTTC
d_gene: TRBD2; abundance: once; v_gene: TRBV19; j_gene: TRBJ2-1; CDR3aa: CASSRQQGGGRTSGQSSYNEQFF; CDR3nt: TGTGCCAGTAGTCGCCAGCAGGGGGGAGGTAGAACTAGCGGGCAGAGCTCCTACAATGAGCAGTTCTTC
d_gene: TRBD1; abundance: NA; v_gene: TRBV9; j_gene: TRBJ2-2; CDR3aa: CASSPRQIPGQHQGELFF; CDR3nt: TGTGCCAGCAGCCCACGACAAATCCCGGGACAGCACCAAGGGGAGCTGTTTTTT
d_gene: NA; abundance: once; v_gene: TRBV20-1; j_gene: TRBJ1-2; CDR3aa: CSASNYGYTF; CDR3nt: TGCAGTGCCTCTAACTATGGCTACACCTTC
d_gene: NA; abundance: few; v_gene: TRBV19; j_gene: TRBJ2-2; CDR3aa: CASSTTTGELFF; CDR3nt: TGTGCCAGTAGTACTACCACCGGGGAGCTGTTTTTT
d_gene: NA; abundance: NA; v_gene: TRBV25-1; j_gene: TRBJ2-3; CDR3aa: CASSEVAGGTQYF; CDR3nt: TGTGCCAGCAGTGAAGTGGCAGGAGGTACGCAGTATTTT
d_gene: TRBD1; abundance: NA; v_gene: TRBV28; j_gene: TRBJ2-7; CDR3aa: CASSSSGTGKEEQYF; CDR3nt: TGTGCCAGCAGTTCCTCCGGGACAGGGAAGGAAGAGCAGTACTTC
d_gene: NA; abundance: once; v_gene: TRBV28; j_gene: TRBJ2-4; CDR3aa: CASSFGMDKKYF; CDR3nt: TGTGCCAGCAGTTTTGGCATGGACAAGAAGTACTTC
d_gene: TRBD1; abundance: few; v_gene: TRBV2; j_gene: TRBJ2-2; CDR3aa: CASRVGTANTGELFF; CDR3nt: TGTGCCAGCAGAGTGGGGACAGCGAACACCGGGGAGCTGTTTTTT
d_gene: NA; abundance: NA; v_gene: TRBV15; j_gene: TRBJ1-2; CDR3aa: CATSRALEGSAF; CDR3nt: TGTGCCACCAGCAGAGCATTGGAGGGGTCGGCCTTC
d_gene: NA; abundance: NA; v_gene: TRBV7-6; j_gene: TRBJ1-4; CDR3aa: CASSSGLHLFF; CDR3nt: TGTGCCAGCAGCTCCGGACTTCACCTGTTTTTT
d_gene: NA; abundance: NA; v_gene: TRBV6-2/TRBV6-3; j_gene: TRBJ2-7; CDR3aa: CASSLPDRTVSYEQYF; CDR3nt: TGTGCCAGCAGTCTCCCCGACCGGACAGTCTCCTACGAGCAGTACTTC
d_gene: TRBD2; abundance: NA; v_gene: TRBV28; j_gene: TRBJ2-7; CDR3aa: CATQLAGGPGREQYF; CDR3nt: TGTGCCACCCAACTAGCGGGAGGGCCCGGGAGAGAGCAGTACTTC
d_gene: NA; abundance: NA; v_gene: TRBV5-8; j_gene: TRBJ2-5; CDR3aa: CASSLGTHHAGRETQYF; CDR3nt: TGTGCCAGCAGCTTGGGGACGCACCACGCGGGAAGGGAGACCCAGTACTTC
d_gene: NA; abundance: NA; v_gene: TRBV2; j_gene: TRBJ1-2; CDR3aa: CASSEGRGSYYGYTF; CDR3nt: TGTGCCAGCAGTGAAGGGCGGGGAAGTTACTATGGCTACACCTTC
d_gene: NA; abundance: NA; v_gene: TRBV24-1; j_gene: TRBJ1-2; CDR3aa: CATSGHSAATSGFYGYTF; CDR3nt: TGTGCCACCAGTGGCCACAGTGCCGCTACTTCGGGGTTCTATGGCTACACCTTC
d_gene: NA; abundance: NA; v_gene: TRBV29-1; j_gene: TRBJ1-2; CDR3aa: CSVAAFYGYTF; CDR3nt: TGCAGCGTTGCAGCGTTCTATGGCTACACCTTC
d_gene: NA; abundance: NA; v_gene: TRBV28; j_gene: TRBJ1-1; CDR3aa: CAIQEEGGPEAFF; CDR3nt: TGTGCCATCCAGGAAGAGGGAGGCCCTGAAGCTTTCTTT
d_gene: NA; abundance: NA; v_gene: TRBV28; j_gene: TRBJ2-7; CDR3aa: CASSLSAAGRTYEQYF; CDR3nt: TGTGCCAGCAGTTTATCGGCGGCAGGGCGGACCTACGAGCAGTACTTC
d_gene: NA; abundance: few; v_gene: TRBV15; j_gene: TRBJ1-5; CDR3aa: CATSRLNQPQHF; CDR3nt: TGTGCCACCAGCAGACTGAATCAGCCCCAGCATTTT
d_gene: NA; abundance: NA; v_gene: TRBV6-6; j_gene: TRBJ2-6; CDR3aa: CASSYKSPAGANVLTF; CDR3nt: TGTGCCAGCAGTTATAAGAGCCCGGCTGGGGCCAACGTCCTGACTTTC
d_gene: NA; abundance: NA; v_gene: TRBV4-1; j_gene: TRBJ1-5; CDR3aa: CASSQFWGRRSNQPQHF; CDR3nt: TGCGCCAGCAGCCAATTCTGGGGCAGGCGGAGCAATCAGCCCCAGCATTTT
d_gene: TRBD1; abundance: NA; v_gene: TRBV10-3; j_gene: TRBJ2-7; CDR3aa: CAISVGTANYEQYF; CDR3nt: TGTGCCATCAGTGTCGGGACAGCTAACTACGAGCAGTACTTC
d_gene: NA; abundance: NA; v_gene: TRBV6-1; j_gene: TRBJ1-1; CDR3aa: CASSEGPTNTEAFF; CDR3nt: TGTGCCAGCAGTGAAGGTCCGACTAACACTGAAGCTTTCTTT
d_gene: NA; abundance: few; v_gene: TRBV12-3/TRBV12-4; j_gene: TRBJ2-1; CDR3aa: CASGTEGNEQFF; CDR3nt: TGTGCCAGCGGAACAGAGGGCAATGAGCAGTTCTTC
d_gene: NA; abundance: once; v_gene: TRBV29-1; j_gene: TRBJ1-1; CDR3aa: CSVGSGAEAFF; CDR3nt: TGCAGCGTGGGCAGCGGCGCTGAAGCTTTCTTT
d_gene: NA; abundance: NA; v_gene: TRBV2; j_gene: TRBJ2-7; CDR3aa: CASSVDRSSSYEQYF; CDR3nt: TGTGCCAGCAGTGTCGACAGGTCGTCCTCCTACGAGCAGTACTTC
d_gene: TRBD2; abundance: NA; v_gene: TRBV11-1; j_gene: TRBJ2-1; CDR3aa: CASSSNSGRRTNEQFF; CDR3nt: TGTGCCAGCAGCTCAAACAGCGGGAGGCGTACGAATGAGCAGTTCTTC
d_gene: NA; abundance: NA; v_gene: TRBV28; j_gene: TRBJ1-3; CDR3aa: CASSPSGQTSGNTIYF; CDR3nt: TGTGCCAGCAGTCCGTCGGGACAAACCTCTGGAAACACCATATATTTT
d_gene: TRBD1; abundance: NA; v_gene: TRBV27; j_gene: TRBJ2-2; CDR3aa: CVSSPGTPRQGENTGELFF; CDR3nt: TGTGTCAGCAGTCCCGGGACCCCTCGACAGGGGGAGAACACCGGGGAGCTGTTTTTT
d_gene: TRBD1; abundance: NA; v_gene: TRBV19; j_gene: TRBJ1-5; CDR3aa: CASSKLQGTNQPQHF; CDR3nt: TGTGCCAGTAGTAAATTACAGGGGACCAATCAGCCCCAGCATTTT
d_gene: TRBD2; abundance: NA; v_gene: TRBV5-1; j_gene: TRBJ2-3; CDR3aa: CASSLSSSGSTDTQYF; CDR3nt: TGCGCCAGCAGCTTGTCGTCTAGCGGGAGCACAGATACGCAGTATTTT
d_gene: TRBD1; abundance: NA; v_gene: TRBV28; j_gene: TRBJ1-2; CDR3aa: CASAPGTGVFYTF; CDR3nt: TGTGCCAGCGCCCCCGGGACAGGGGTTTTTTACACCTTC
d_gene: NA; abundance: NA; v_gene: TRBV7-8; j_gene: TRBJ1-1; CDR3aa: CASSLVGGLNTEAFF; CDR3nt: TGTGCCAGCAGCTTAGTTGGCGGATTGAACACTGAAGCTTTCTTT
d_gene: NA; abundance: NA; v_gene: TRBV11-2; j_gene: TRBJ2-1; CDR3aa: CASSFQGIYNEQFF; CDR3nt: TGTGCCAGCAGCTTCCAGGGGATTTACAATGAGCAGTTCTTC
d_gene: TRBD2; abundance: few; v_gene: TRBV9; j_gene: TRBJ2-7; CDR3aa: CASSVGGLAGGEQYF; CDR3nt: TGTGCCAGCAGCGTAGGGGGACTAGCGGGAGGCGAGCAGTACTTC
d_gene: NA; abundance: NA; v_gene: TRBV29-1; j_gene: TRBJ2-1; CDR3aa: CSLRLVGRDEQFF; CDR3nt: TGCAGCCTTAGACTAGTAGGTCGGGATGAGCAGTTCTTC
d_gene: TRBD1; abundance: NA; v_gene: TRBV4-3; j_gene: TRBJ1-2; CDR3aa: CASSQGTGGTGGYTF; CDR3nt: TGCGCCAGCAGCCAAGGGACAGGGGGCACTGGCGGCTACACCTTC
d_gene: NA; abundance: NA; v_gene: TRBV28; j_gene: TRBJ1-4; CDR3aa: CASNTPSVNEKLFF; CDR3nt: TGTGCCAGCAATACCCCCTCAGTGAATGAAAAACTGTTTTTT
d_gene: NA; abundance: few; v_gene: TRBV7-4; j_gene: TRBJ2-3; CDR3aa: CANNIGQRTDRTDTQYF; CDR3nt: TGTGCCAACAATATAGGGCAACGGACAGATCGCACAGATACGCAGTATTTT
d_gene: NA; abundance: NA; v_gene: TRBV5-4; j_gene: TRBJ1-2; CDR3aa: CASSSGTRLNGYTF; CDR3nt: TGTGCCAGCAGCTCCGGGACAAGATTAAATGGCTACACCTTC
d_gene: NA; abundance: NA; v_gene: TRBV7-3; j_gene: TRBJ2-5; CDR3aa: CASAKREMETQYF; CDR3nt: TGTGCCAGCGCCAAGAGGGAGATGGAGACCCAGTACTTC
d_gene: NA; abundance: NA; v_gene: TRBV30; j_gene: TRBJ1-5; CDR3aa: CAYDTIDSNQPQHF; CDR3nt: TGTGCCTATGACACCATAGATAGCAATCAGCCCCAGCATTTT
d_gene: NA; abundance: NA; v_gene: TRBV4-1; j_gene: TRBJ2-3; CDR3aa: CASSHVPVPTDTQYF; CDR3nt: TGCGCCAGCAGCCATGTCCCAGTTCCCACAGATACGCAGTATTTT
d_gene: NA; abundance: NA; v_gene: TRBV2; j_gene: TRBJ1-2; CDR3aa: CASSEGGAHLIYGYTF; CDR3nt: TGTGCCAGCAGTGAAGGCGGGGCTCACTTAATTTATGGCTACACCTTC
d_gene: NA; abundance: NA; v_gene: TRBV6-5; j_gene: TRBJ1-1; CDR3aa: CASSTRGVRTEAFF; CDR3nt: TGTGCCAGCAGTACCAGGGGTGTTCGCACTGAAGCTTTCTTT
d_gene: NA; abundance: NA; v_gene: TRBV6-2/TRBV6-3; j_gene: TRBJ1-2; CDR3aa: CASSLDTWPTNYGYTF; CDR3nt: TGTGCCAGCAGTTTGGACACGTGGCCGACTAACTATGGCTACACCTTC
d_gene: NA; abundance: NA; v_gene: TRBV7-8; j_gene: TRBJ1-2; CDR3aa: CASSLYSNYGYTF; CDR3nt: TGTGCCAGCAGCTTATATTCGAACTATGGCTACACCTTC
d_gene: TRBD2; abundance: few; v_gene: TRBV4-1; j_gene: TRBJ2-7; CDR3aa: CASSQDTPGRPGAYEQYF; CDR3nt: TGCGCCAGCAGCCAAGATACCCCCGGGAGGCCCGGTGCCTACGAGCAGTACTTC
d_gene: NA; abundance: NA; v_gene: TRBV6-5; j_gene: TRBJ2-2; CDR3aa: CASSSLGRGGELFF; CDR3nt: TGTGCCAGCAGTTCCTTAGGACGGGGCGGGGAGCTGTTTTTT
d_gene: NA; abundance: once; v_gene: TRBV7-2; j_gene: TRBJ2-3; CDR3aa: CASSFGLASDTQYF; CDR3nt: TGTGCCAGCAGCTTCGGGCTAGCCTCAGATACGCAGTATTTT
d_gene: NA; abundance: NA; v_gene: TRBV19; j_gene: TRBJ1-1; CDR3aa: CASRRREGLGDTEAFF; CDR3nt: TGTGCCAGTAGACGGAGGGAAGGACTCGGGGACACTGAAGCTTTCTTT
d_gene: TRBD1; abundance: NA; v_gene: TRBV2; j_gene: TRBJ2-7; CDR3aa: CASRDRVKTYEQYF; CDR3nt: TGTGCCAGCCGTGACAGGGTTAAGACCTACGAGCAGTACTTC
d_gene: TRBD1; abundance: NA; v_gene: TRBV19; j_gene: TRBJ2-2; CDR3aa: CASASDRDTGELFF; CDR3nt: TGTGCCAGTGCCTCGGACAGGGACACCGGGGAGCTGTTTTTT
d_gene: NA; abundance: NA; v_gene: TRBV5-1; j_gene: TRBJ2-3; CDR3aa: CASSLSGYSTDTQYF; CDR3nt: TGCGCCAGCAGCTTGTCAGGCTATAGCACAGATACGCAGTATTTT
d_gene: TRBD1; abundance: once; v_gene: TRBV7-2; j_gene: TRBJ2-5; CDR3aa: CASSLEVGQGQETQYF; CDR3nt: TGTGCCAGCAGCTTAGAAGTGGGACAGGGACAAGAGACCCAGTACTTC
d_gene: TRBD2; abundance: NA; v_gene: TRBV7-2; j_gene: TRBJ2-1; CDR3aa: CASSLLGTSGYNEQFF; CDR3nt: TGTGCCAGCAGCTTATTGGGGACTAGCGGGTACAATGAGCAGTTCTTC